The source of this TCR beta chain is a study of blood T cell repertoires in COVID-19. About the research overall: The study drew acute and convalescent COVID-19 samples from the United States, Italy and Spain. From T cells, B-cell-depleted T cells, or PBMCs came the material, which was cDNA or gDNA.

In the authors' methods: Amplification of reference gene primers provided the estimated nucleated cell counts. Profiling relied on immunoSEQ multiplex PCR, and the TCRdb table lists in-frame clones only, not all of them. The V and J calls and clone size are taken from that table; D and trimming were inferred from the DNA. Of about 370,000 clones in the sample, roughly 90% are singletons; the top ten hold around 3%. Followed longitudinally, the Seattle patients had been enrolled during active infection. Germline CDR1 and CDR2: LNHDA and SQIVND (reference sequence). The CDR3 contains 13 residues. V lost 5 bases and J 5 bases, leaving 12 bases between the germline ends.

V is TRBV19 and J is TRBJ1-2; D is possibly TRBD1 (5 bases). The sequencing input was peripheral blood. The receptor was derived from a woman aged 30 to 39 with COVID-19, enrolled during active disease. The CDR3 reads CASSQTGGYGYTF. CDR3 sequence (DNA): TGTGCCAGTAGTCAGACTGGGGGGTATGGCTACACCTTC.